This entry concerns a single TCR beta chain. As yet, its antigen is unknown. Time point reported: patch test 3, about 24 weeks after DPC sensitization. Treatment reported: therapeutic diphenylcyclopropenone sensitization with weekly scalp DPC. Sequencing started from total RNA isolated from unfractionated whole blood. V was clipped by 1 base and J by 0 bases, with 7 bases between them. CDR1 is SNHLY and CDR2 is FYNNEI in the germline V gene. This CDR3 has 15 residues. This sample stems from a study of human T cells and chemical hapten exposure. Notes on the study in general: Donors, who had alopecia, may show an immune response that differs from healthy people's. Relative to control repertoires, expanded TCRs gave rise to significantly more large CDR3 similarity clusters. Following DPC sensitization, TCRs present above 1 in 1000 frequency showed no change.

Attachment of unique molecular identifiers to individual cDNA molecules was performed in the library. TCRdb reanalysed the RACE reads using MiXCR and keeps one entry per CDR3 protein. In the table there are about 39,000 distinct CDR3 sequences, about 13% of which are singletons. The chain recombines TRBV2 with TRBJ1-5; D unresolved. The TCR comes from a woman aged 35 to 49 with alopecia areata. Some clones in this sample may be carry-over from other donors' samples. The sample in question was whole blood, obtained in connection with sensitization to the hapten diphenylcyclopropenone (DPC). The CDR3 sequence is CASSEDNGSNQPQHF. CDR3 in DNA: TGTGCCAGCAGTGAAGATAACGGTAGCAATCAGCCCCAGCATTTT. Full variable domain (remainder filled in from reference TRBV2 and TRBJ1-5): EPEVTQTPSHQVTQMGQEVILRCVPISNHLYFYWYRQILGQKVEFLVSFYNNEISEKSEIFDDQFSVERPDGSNFTLKIRSTKLEDSAMYFCASSEDNGSNQPQHFGDGTRLSIL.